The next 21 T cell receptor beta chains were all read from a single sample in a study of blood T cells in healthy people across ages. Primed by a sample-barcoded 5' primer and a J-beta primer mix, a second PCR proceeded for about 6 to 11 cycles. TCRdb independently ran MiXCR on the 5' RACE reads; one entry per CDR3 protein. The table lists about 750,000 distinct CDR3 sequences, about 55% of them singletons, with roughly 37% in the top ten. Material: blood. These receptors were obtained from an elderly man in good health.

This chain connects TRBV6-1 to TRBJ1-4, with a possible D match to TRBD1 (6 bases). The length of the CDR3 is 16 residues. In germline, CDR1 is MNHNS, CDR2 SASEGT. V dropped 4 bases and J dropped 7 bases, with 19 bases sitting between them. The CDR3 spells CASSAGTAGDREKLFF. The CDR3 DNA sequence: TGTGCCAGCAGTGCAGGGACGGCAGGGGACCGTGAAAAACTGTTTTTT.

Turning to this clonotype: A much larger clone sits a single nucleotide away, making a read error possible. CDR3 DNA sequence: TGCAGCGGGGAGGGACAGGGGGCGGGTGAGCAGTTCTTC. Protein product: CSGEGQGAGEQFF. V usage is TRBV29-1 and J usage is TRBJ2-1; 12 bases align to TRBD1. Germline V gene sequence: CDR1 SQVTM, CDR2 ANQGSEA. V was clipped by 7 bases and J by 9 bases; unmatched bases: 7. The CDR3 sequence is 13 residues long.

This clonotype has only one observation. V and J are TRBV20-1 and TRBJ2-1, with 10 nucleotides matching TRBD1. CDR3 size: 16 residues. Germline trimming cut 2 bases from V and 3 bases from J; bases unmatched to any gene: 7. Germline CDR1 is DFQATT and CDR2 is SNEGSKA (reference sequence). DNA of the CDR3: TGCAGTGCTAGACTGGCGGGACAGGGGCGCTACAATGAGCAGTTCTTC. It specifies CSARLAGQGRYNEQFF.

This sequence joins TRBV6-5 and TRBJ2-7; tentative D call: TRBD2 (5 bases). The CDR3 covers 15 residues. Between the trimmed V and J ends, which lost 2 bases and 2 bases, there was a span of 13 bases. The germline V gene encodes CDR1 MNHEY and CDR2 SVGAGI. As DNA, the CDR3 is TGTGCCAGCAGTTACGCAGACCAGACTACCTACGAGCAGTACTTC. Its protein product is CASSYADQTTYEQYF.

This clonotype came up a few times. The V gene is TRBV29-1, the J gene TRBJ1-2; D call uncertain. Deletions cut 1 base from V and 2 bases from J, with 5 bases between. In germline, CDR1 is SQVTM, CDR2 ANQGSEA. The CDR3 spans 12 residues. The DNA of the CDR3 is TGCAGCGTTGAAGCCACCAACTATGGCTACACCTTC. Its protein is CSVEATNYGYTF.

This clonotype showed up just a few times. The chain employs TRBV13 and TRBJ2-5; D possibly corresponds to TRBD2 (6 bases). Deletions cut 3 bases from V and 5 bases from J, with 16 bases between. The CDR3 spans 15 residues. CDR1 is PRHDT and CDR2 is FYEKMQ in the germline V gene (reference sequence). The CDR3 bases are TGTGCCAGCAGCTTGGTGGGACTCGGCGGGGAGACCCAGTACTTC. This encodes CASSLVGLGGETQYF.

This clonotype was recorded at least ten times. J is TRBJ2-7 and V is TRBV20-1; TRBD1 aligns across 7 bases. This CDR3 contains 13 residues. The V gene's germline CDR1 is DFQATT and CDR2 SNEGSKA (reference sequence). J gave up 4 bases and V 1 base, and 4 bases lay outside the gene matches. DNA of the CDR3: TGCAGTGCTAGAGGAGGGGGCCAGTACGAGCAGTACTTC. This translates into CSARGGGQYEQYF.

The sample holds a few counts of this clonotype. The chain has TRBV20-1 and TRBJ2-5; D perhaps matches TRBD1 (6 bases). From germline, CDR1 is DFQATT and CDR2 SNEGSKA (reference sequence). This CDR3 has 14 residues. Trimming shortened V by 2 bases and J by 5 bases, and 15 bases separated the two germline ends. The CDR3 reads CSARRGSLWETQYF. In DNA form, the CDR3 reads TGCAGTGCTAGAAGGGGGAGCCTCTGGGAGACCCAGTACTTC.

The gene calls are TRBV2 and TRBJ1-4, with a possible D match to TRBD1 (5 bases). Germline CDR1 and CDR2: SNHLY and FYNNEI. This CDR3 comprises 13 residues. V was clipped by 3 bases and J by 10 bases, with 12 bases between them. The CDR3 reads CASSESGRRKLFF. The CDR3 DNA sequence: TGTGCCAGCAGTGAGTCGGGACGGCGAAAACTGTTTTTT.

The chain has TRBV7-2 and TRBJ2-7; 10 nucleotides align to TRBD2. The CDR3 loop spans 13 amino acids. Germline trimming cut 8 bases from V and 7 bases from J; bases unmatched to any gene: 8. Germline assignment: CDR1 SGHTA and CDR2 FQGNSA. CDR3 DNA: TGTGCCAGCCGGACTAGCGGAGTGGGAGAGCAGTACTTC. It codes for CASRTSGVGEQYF.

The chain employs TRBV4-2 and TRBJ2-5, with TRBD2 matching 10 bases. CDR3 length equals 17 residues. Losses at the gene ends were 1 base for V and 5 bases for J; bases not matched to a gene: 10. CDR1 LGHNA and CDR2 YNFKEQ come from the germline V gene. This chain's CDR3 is CASSQGQAGGRVETQYF. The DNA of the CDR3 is TGTGCCAGCAGCCAAGGACAAGCGGGAGGGCGCGTGGAGACCCAGTACTTC.

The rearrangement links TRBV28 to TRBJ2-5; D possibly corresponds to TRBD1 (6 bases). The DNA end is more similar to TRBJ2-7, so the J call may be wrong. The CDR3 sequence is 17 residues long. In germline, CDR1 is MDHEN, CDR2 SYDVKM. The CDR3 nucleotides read TGTGCCAGCAGTTTACCCACCGGGACATTCTATCCTAACGAGCAGTACTTC. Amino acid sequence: CASSLPTGTFYPNEQYF.

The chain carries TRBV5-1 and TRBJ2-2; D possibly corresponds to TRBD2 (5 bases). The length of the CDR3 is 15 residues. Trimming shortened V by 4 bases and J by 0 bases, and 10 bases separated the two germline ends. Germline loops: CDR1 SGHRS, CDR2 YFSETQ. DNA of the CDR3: TGCGCCAGCAGCATAGCGCTCACGAACACCGGGGAGCTGTTTTTT. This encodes CASSIALTNTGELFF.

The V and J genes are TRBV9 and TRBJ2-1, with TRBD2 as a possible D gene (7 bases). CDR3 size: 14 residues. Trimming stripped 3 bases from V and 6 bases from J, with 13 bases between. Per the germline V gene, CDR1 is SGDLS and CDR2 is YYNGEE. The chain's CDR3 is CASSERGGLNEQFF. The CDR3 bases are TGTGCCAGCAGCGAAAGGGGGGGGCTCAATGAGCAGTTCTTC.

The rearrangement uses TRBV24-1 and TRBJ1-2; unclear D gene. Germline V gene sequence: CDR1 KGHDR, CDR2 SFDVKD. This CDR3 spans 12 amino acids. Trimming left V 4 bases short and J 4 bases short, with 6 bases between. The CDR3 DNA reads TGTGCCACCAGTGACTCGATCTATGGCTACACCTTC. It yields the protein CATSDSIYGYTF.

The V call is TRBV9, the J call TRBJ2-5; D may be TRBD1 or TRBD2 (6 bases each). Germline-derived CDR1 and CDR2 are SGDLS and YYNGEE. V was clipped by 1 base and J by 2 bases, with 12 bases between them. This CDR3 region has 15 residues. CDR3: CASSVRGDIQETQYF. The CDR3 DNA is TGTGCCAGCAGCGTAAGGGGGGATATTCAAGAGACCCAGTACTTC.

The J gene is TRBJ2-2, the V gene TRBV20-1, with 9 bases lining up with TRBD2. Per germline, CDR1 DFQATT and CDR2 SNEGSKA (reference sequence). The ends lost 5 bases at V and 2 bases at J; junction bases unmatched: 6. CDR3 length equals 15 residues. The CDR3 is CSARPLAGNTGELFF. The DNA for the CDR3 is TGCAGTGCTCGCCCGCTAGCGGGAAACACCGGGGAGCTGTTTTTT.

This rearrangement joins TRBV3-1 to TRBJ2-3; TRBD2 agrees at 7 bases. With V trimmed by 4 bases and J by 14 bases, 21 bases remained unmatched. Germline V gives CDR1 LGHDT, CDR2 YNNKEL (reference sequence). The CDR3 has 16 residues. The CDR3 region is CASSLRTSVGHRYAYF. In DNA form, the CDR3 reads TGTGCCAGCAGCCTGAGGACTAGTGTAGGTCACAGATACGCGTATTTT.

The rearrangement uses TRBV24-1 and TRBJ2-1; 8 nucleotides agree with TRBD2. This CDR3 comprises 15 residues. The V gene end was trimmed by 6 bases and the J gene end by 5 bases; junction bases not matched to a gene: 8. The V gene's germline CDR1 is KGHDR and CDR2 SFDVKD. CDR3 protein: CATSRAGVMNNEQFF. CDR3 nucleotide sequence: TGTGCCACCAGTCGAGCGGGAGTCATGAACAATGAGCAGTTCTTC.

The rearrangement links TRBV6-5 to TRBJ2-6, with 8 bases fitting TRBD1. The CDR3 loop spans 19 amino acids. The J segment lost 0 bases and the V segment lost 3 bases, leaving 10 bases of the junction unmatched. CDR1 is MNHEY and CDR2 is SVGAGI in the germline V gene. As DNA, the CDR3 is TGTGCCAGCAGTTATCAGGGCAGGGGGCCCCTCTCTGGGGCCAACGTCCTGACTTTC. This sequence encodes CASSYQGRGPLSGANVLTF.

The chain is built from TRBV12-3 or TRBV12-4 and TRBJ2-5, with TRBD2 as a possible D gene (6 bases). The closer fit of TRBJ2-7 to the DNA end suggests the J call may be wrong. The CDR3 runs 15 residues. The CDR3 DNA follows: TGTGCCAGCAGTCTTTTGCCGGGAGAGCACAGCGAGCAGTACTTC. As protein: CASSLLPGEHSEQYF.